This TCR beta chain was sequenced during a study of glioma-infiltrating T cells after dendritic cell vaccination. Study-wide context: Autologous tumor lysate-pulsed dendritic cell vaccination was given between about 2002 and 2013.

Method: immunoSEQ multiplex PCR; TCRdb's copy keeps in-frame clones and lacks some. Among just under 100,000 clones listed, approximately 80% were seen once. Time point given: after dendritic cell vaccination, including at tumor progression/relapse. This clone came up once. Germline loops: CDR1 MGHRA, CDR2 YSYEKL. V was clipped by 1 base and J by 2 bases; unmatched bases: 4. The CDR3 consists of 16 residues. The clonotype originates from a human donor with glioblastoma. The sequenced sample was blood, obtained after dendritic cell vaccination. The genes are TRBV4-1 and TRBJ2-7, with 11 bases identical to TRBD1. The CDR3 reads CASSQVRGQGAYEQYF. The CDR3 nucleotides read TGCGCCAGCAGCCAAGTACGGGGACAGGGGGCCTACGAGCAGTACTTC.